The T cell receptor (beta chain) described here comes from a study of T-cell reconstitution after alpha-beta-depleted transplantation in children (dated by TCRdb to the mid-2010s). About the full investigation: Using TCR repertoire profiling, the study followed T-cell immune reconstitution in a quantitative way in children after TCRalphabeta/CD19-depleted allogeneic hematopoietic cell transplantation. The full study reports these points: The apparently early recovery of alphabetaT-cell counts about two months after transplant reportedly depended on only several hundred rapidly expanded clones that came from non-depleted graft cells. The frequencies of hyperexpanded clones fell over the following months, and after one year, T-cell counts and TCRbeta diversity were mostly attributed to newly produced T cells. The high TCRbeta diversity at day 60 in some patients was ascribed to recipient T cells and intrathymic progenitors that had survived conditioning.

On this clonotype itself: The specificity of this receptor is unknown. Within one base of it there is no much larger clone, and no base qualities were kept.

The protocol used for the library was PCR. Sequencer: Illumina HiSeq 2500. Molecular barcoding was employed in the preparation of TCR libraries, with unique molecular identifiers being used to normalize TCRbeta repertoire quantification. In TCRdb, the public reads were trimmed at Q25 with fastp and aligned with MiXCR, with productive beta chains retained. Every distinct CDR3 protein forms one entry, paired with its most common genes and DNA. Here the sample has around 490,000 distinct CDR3 sequences; 9.5% to 12% occur a single time. Less than 15% of the sample rests with the top ten. Including the terminal cysteine and phenylalanine, the CDR3 comprises 16 residues. Left in the record is the CDR3 DNA by itself, 48 bases read in frame from the first base. CDR1 and CDR2 were assigned from the germline V gene as SGHVS and FQNEAQ. At the junction V is shortened by 1 base and J by 4 bases, with 16 bases in between.

The sample's treatment or condition label is to be understood as: allogeneic hematopoietic cell transplantation with graft depleted of TCRalphabeta T cells and CD19 B cells. The children who served as transplant recipients had been given grafts of TCRalphabeta/CD19-depleted allogeneic hematopoietic cells. The TCR comes from a female patient aged 2 to 10 who had a stem cell transplant for aplastic anemia, so the T cells may come from the graft donor. The sample in question was PBMCs, mostly from graft donor cells, obtained 180 days after TCRalphabeta/CD19-depleted stem cell transplant. The V gene is TRBV7-8 and the J gene is TRBJ2-5; no D gene is confidently identified. The sequenced DNA is TGTGCCAGCAGCTTAGGCCTAGTAGGGATCGGAGAGACCCAGTACTTC. Its translation reads: CASSLGLVGIGETQYF.